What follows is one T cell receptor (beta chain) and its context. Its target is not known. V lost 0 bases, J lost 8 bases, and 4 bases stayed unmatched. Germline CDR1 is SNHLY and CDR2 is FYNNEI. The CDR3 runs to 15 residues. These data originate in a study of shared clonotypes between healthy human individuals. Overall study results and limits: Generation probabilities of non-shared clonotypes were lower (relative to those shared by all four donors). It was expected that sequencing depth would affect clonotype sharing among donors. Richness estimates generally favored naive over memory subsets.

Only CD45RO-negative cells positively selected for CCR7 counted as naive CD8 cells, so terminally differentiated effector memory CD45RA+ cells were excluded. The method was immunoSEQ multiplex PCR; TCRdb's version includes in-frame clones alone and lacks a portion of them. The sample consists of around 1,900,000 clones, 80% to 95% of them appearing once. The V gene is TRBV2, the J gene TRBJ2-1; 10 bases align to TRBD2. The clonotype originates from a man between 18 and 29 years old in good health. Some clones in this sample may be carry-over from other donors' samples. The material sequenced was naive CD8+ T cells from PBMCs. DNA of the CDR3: TGTGCCAGCAGTGAAGCGCTAGCGGGAGCGGATGAGCAGTTCTTC. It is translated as CASSEALAGADEQFF. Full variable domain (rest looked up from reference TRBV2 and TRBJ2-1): EPEVTQTPSHQVTQMGQEVILRCVPISNHLYFYWYRQILGQKVEFLVSFYNNEISEKSEIFDDQFSVERPDGSNFTLKIRSTKLEDSAMYFCASSEALAGADEQFFGPGTRLTVL.